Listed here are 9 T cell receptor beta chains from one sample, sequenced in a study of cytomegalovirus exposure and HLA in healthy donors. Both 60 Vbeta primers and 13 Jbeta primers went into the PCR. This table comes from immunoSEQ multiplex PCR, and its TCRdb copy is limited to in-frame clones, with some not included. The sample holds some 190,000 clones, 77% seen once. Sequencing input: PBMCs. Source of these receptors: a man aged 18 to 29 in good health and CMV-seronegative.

The CDR3 loop is CASRPGKADSPLHF. The CDR3 DNA sequence: TGTGCCAGCAGACCCGGGAAAGCTGATTCACCCCTCCACTTT. V and J are TRBV6-5 and TRBJ1-6; D not resolved. The CDR3 has 14 amino acids. Germline CDR1 is MNHEY and CDR2 is SVGAGI. V was cut by 6 bases and J by 8 bases, with 14 bases left in between.

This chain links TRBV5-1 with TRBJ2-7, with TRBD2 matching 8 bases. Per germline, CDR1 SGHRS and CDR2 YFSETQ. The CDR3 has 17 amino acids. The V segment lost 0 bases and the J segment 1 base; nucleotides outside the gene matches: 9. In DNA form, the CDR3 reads TGCGCCAGCAGCTTGGTGGGGGTAGCGGGACCTTCCTACGAGCAGTACTTC. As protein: CASSLVGVAGPSYEQYF. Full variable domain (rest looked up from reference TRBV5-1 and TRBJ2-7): KAGVTQTPRYLIKTRGQQVTLSCSPISGHRSVSWYQQTPGQGLQFLFEYFSETQRNKGNFPGRFSGRQFSNSRSEMNVSTLELGDSALYLCASSLVGVAGPSYEQYFGPGTRLTVT.

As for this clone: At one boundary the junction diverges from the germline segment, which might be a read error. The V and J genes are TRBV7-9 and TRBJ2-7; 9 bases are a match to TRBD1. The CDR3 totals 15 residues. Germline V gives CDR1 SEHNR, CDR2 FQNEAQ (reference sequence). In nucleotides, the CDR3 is TGTTCCAGCAGCTTAGCTACAGGGGGCGCGAAAGAGCAGTACTTC. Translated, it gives CSSSLATGGAKEQYF.

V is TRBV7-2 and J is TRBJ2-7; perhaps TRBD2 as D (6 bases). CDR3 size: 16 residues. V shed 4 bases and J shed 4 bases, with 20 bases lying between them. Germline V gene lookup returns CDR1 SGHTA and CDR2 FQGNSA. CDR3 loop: CASSSSLASGGYEQYF. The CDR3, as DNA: TGTGCCAGCAGCTCCTCCCTGGCCTCTGGGGGGTACGAGCAGTACTTC.

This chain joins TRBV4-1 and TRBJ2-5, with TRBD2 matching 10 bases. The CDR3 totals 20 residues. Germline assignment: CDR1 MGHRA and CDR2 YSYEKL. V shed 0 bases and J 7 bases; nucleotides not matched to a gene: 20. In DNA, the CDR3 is TGCGCCAGCAGCCAAGACCGATTCCAGCGGGAGGGCCGATATAACGGGACCCAGTACTTC. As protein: CASSQDRFQREGRYNGTQYF.

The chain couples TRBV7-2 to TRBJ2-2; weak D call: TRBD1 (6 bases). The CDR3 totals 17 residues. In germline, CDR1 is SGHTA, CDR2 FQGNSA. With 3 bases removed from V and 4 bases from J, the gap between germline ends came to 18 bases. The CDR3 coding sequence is TGTGCCAGCAGCTTGATATCTGGGGGCCGTGGCACCGGGGAGCTGTTTTTT. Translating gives CASSLISGGRGTGELFF.

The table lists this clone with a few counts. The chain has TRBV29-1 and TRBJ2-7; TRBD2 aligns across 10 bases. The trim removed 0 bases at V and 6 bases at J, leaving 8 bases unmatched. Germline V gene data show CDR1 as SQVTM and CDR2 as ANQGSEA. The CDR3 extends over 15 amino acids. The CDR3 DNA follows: TGCAGCGTTGAAGATCTTCCTAGCGGGAGCAGCGAGCAGTACTTC. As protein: CSVEDLPSGSSEQYF.

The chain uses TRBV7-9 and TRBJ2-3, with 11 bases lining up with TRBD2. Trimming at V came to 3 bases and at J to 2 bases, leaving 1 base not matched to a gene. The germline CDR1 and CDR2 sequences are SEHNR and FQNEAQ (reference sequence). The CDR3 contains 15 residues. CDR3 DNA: TGTGCCAGCAGCTTTAGCGGGGGGGACACAGATACGCAGTATTTT. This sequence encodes CASSFSGGDTDTQYF. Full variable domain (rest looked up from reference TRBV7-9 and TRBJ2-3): DTGVSQNPRHKITKRGQNVTFRCDPISEHNRLYWYRQTLGQGPEFLTYFQNEAQLEKSRLLSDRFSAERPKGSFSTLEIQRTEQGDSAMYLCASSFSGGDTDTQYFGPGTRLTVL.

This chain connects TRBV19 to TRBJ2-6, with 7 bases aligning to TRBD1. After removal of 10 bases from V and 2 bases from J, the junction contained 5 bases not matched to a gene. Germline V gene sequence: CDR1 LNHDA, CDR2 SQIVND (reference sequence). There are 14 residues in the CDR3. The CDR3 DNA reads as TGTGCCATTTCCGACAGGGCTGGGGCCAACGTCCTGACTTTC. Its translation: CAISDRAGANVLTF.